The present T cell receptor (beta chain) was sequenced within a study of blood T cell repertoires in COVID-19 (dated by TCRdb to 2020 to 2022). With regard to the full study: Samples from collaborators originated in the United States, Italy and Spain and spanned both the acute and convalescent phases of COVID-19. The prospective study material was composed of cDNA or gDNA derived from T cells, B-cell-depleted T cells, or PBMCs. Subjects who had been exposed to COVID-19, were actively infected with it, or had recovered from it provided the deeply sampled blood TCRbeta repertoires that made up the dataset. The repertoires were released in a freely available public database intended as a resource for research on the immune response to SARS-CoV-2. The samples were drawn from the first 160 participants of the ongoing ImmuneRACE study and from 1,254 subjects provided by 6 global collaborators. A de-identified subject ID, COVID-19 status, age in years and sex were almost always included in the sample metadata. Where available, HLA class I and class II types were obtained from metadata supplied by the sample provider rather than from assay-based typing.

Remarks on this clone: Its antigen is unknown. No qualities accompany the bases; no much larger clone lies one base away.

TCRbeta CDR3 regions were amplified from genomic DNA by means of the immunoSEQ Assay, a bias-controlled multiplex PCR. Per the authors' processing: Within the assay, amplification of reference gene primers was used to estimate how many nucleated cells each sample contained. To quantify the absolute abundance of each unique TCRbeta CDR3 rearrangement, sequence reads were collapsed and filtered. For each sample, productive Simpson clonality was calculated by taking the square root of Simpson's diversity index across productive rearrangements. This immuneACCESS table, as held by TCRdb, lists in-frame sequences with V and J called but not all clones. Of the missing ones, under half trace to an unresolved V gene in checked studies; the others have no known cause. The DNA gave D and trimming, while V, J and clone size come from that table. A total of about 170,000 clones appear in this sample, over 70% of them only once. The ten most abundant clones make up 3.6% of the sample.

Participants in the prospective study were enrolled through a virtual design, were aged roughly 18 to 90 years, and lived in approximately 24 United States geographic areas. In the prospective study, participants were assigned to cohorts based on the clinical history participants reported in a screening survey and a study questionnaire. Each participant in the prospective study had whole blood, serum and a nasopharyngeal or oropharyngeal swab collected by mobile phlebotomists. Participants in the prospective study had the option to provide additional blood draws and questionnaires over a roughly two-month period. Prospective study blood samples were shipped either frozen or at room temperature before DNA extraction. Points the paper makes about the study in general: The amount of clinical and demographic metadata varied by source and participant and was provided uncurated.

The receptor's source is a woman between 45 and 65 years old in a cohort exposed to, infected with or recovered from COVID-19 (not recorded which). Specimen: PBMCs or T cells enriched from blood (not recorded which).

The sequenced DNA is TGTGCCAGCAGCTTAGGGGACAGGGGGTTGTACGAGCAGTACTTC. It codes for CASSLGDRGLYEQYF. The V and J genes are TRBV7-2 and TRBJ2-7; TRBD1 lines up with 11 middle nucleotides. Taken from the germline V gene, the CDR1 and CDR2 loops are SGHTA and FQGNSA. The CDR3 runs 15 amino acids, cysteine and phenylalanine included. Solely the CDR3 DNA is kept, with 45 bases framed from the first base. The junction shows trimming of 1 base on V and 4 bases on J, and the gene matches do not reach 3 bases of it.